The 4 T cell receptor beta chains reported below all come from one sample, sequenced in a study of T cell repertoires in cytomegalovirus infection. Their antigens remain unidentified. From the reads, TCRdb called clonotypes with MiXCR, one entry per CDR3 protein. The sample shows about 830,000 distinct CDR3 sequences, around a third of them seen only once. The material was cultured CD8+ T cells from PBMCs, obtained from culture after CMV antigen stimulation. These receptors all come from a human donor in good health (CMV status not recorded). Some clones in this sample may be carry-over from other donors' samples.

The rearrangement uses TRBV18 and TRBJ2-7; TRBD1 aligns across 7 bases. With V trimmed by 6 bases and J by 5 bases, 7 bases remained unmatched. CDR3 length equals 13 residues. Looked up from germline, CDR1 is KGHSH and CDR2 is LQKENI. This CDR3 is CASSRTGVHEQYV. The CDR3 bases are TGTGCCAGCTCGCGTACAGGGGTCCACGAGCAGTACGTC.

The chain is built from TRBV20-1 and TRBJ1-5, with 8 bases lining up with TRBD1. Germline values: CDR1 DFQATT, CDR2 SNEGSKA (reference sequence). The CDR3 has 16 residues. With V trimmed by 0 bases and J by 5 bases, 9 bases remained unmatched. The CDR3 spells CSAREVLGQGDQPQHF. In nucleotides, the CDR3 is TGCAGTGCTAGAGAGGTTTTAGGACAGGGTGATCAGCCCCAGCATTTT.

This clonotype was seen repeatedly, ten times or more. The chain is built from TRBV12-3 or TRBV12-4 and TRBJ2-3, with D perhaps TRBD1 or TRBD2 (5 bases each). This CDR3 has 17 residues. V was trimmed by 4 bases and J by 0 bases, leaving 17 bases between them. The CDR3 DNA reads TGTGCCAGCAGTTGGGACCTTGATGAGAGAAGCACAGATACGCAGTATTTT. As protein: CASSWDLDERSTDTQYF.

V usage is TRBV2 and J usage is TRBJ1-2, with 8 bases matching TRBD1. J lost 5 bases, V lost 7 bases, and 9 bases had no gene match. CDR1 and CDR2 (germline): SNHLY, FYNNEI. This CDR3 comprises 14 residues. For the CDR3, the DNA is TGTGCCAGCAATCCGGCAGGGGGCAGTTATGGCTACACCTTC. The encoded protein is CASNPAGGSYGYTF.